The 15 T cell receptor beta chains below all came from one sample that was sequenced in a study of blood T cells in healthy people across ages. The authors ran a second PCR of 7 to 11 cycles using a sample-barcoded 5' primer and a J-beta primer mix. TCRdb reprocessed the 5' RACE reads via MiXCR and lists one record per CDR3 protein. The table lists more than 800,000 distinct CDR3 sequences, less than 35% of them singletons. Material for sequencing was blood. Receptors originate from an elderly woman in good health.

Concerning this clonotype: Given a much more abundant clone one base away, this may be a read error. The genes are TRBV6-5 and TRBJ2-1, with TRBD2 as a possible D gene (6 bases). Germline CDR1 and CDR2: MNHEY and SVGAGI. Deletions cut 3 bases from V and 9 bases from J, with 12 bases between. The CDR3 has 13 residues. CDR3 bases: TGTGCCAGCAGTTATGGGGGGAGCGGTGAGCAGTTCTTC. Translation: CASSYGGSGEQFF.

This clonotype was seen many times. CDR3 amino acids: CASSFGTSGGADTQYF. CDR3 in DNA: TGTGCCAGCAGCTTTGGGACTAGCGGGGGCGCAGATACGCAGTATTTT. The chain employs TRBV7-2 and TRBJ2-3; 14 positions match TRBD2. The CDR3 consists of 16 residues. Germline CDR1 and CDR2: SGHTA and FQGNSA. Trimming took 3 bases from V and 4 from J; bases not matched to a gene: 3.

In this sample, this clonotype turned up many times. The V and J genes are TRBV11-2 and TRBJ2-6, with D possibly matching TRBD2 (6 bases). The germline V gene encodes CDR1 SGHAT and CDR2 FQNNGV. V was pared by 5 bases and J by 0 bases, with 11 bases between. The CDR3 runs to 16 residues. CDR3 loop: CASSPRDFSGANVLTF. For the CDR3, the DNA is TGTGCCAGCAGCCCCCGGGACTTCTCTGGGGCCAACGTCCTGACTTTC.

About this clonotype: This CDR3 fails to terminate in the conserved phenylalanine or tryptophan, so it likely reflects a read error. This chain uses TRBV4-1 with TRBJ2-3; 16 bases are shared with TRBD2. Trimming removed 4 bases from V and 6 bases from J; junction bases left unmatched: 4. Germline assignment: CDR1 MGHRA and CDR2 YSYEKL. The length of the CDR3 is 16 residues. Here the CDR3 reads CASSRGTSGGADTQYC. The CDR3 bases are TGCGCCAGCAGCCGGGGGACTAGCGGGGGGGCGGATACGCAGTATTGT.

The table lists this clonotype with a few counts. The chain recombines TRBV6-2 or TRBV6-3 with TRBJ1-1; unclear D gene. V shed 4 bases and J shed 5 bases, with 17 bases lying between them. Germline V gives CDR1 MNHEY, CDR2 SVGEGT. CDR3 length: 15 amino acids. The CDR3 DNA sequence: TGTGCCAGCAGTTCCCCCAGCAGGCTGGAGACTGAAGCTTTCTTT. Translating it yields CASSSPSRLETEAFF.

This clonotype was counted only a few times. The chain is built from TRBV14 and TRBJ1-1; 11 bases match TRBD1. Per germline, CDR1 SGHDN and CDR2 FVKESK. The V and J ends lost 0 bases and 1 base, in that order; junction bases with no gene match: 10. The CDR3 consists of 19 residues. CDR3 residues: CASSQEGQGTGGTNTEAFF. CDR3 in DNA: TGTGCCAGCAGCCAAGAGGGACAGGGGACAGGGGGAACGAACACTGAAGCTTTCTTT.

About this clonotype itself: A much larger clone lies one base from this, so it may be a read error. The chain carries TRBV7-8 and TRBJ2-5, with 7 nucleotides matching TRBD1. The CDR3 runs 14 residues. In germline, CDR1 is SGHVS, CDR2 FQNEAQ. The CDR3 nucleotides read TGTGCCAGCAGCTTAACAGGGGCAGAAGAGATCCAGTACTTC. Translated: CASSLTGAEEIQYF.

In nucleotides, the CDR3 is TGTGCCAGCAGCAGACGTCAGGGGGTGGATCAGCCCCAGCATTTT. Amino acids: CASSRRQGVDQPQHF. This sequence joins TRBV12-3 or TRBV12-4 and TRBJ1-5; 7 nucleotides align to TRBD1. The junction had 10 bases not matched to a gene; V was cut back by 6 bases and J by 5 bases. This CDR3 contains 15 residues.

The chain's CDR3 is CASSLRGQQGGQPQHF. The CDR3 coding sequence is TGTGCCAGCAGCCTTAGGGGCCAGCAGGGAGGTCAGCCCCAGCATTTT. The chain combines TRBV5-5 with TRBJ1-5, with a tentative D call TRBD1 (5 bases). The germline CDR1 and CDR2 sequences are SGHKS and YYEKEE (reference sequence). Trimming took 4 bases from V and 6 from J, leaving 20 bases between them. The CDR3 consists of 16 residues.

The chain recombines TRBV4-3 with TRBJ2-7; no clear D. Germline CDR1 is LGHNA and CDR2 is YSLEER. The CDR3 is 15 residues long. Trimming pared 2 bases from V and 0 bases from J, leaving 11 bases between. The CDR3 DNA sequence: TGCGCCAGCAGCCAAAGTTTAGGCAGCTCCTACGAGCAGTACTTC. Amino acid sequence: CASSQSLGSSYEQYF.

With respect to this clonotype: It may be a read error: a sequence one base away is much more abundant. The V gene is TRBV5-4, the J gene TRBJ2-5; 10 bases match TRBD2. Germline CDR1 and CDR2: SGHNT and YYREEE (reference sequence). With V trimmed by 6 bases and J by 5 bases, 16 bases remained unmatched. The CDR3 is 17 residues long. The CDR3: CASNSDLLAGSGETQYF. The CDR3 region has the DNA TGTGCCAGCAACTCCGACTTACTAGCGGGGTCTGGGGAGACCCAGTACTTC.

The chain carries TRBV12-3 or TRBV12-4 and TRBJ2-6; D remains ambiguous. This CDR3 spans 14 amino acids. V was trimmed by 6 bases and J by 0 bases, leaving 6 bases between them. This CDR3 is CASRTSSGANVLTF. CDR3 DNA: TGTGCCAGCAGGACATCCTCTGGGGCCAACGTCCTGACTTTC.

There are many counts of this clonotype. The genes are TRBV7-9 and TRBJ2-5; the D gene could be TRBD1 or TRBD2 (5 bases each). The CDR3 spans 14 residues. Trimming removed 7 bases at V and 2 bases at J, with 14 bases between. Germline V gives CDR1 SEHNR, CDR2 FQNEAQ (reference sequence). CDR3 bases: TGTGCCAGCACCTTCTGGGGACGGCAAGAGACCCAGTACTTC. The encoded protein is CASTFWGRQETQYF.

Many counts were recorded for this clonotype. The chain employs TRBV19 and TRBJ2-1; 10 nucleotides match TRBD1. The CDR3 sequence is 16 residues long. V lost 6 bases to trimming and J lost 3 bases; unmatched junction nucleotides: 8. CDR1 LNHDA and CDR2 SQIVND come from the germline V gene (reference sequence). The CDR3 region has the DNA TGTGCCAGTAGAAAAATGGGACAGGGGATCTACAATGAGCAGTTCTTC. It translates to CASRKMGQGIYNEQFF.

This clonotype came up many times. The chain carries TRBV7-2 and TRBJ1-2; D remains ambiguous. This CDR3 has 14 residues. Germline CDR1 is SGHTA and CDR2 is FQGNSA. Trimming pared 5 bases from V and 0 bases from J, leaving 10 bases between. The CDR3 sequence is CASSPGNSNYGYTF. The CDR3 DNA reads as TGTGCCAGCAGCCCGGGGAATTCTAACTATGGCTACACCTTC. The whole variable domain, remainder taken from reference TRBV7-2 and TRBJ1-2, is GAGVSQSPSNKVTEKGKDVELRCDPISGHTALYWYRQSLGQGLEFLIYFQGNSAPDKSGLPSDRFSAERTGGSVSTLTIQRTQQEDSAVYLCASSPGNSNYGYTFGSGTRLTVV.